This T cell receptor (beta chain) derives from a study of T-cell memory formation after mild COVID-19. TCRdb re-derived calls from the 5' RACE reads in MiXCR, one entry per CDR3 protein. The sample holds approximately 490,000 distinct CDR3 sequences, approximately 20% seen once. This CDR3 contains 15 residues. The germline CDR1 and CDR2 sequences are KGHSH and LQKENI. V lost 2 bases, J lost 2 bases, and 3 bases stayed unmatched. Overall study findings and caveats: Clones shrinking from day 15 to 85 showed even CD4/CD8 mixes; later expanders tilted CD4+. Some responding clones appeared in pre-infection memory, suggesting cross-reactive memory joined. Second-wave clones peaking on day 37 lacked confirmed SARS-CoV-2 specificity.

Note on this clonotype: Its antigen remains unidentified.

Sequencing used PBMCs or a T cell subset sorted from them (not recorded which). The chain couples TRBV18 to TRBJ2-3, with 8 bases aligning to TRBD2. The clonotype was recovered from an adult woman who had mild COVID-19 (a few samples of this study predate the infection). Cell type and time point are not known. The CDR3 DNA is TGTGCCAGCTCACCAGATAGCGGGACCACAGATACGCAGTATTTT. Amino acid sequence: CASSPDSGTTDTQYF.